The 10 T cell receptor beta chains below were found in one sample sequenced in a study of control samples from healthy donors and cancer patients. Method: immunoSEQ multiplex PCR; TCRdb's copy keeps in-frame clones and lacks some. The table has roughly 84,000 clones, about nine tenths seen once. The sequenced sample was blood. Receptors originate from a man over 45 in good health.

The rearrangement uses TRBV29-1 and TRBJ2-1, with 8 bases fitting TRBD2. This CDR3 contains 12 residues. Germline V gene data show CDR1 as SQVTM and CDR2 as ANQGSEA. V lost 4 bases to trimming and J lost 11 bases; unmatched junction nucleotides: 7. The DNA for the CDR3 is TGCAGCGTTGGTACCAATAGCGGGAAGCAGTTCTTC. It is translated as CSVGTNSGKQFF.

This chain connects TRBV9 to TRBJ1-1; weak D call: TRBD1 (5 bases). Germline CDR1 reads SGDLS; CDR2 reads YYNGEE. Trimming cost V 4 bases and J 2 bases, with 15 bases left between them. This CDR3 is 15 amino acids long. The CDR3 DNA follows: TGTGCCAGCAGCTTCCGATCGGGACTCAACACTGAAGCTTTCTTT. This encodes CASSFRSGLNTEAFF.

The V and J genes are TRBV6-2 or TRBV6-3 and TRBJ2-1, with D perhaps assigned TRBD1 or TRBD2 (5 bases each). Trimming removed 0 bases from V and 8 bases from J, with 11 bases in between. The CDR3 loop spans 14 amino acids. Germline V CDR1 and CDR2: MNHEY, SVGEGT. CDR3 in DNA: TGTGCCAGCAGTTACTCCGGGACCGAGGATGAGCAGTTCTTC. It translates to CASSYSGTEDEQFF.

The rearrangement links TRBV12-3 or TRBV12-4 to TRBJ2-5, with D unclear. Trimming stripped 2 bases from V and 7 bases from J, with 8 bases between. The length of the CDR3 is 12 residues. CDR3 in amino acids: CASSLPDGTQYF. CDR3 sequence (DNA): TGTGCCAGCAGTTTACCCGACGGGACCCAGTACTTC.

This chain connects TRBV5-8 to TRBJ1-1; D unresolved. The V gene lost 1 base and the J gene lost 5 bases, with 9 bases spanning the gap. Germline V gene lookup returns CDR1 SGHTS and CDR2 YDEGEE. This CDR3 has 13 residues. CDR3: CASSLSRFTEAFF. The CDR3 coding sequence is TGTGCCAGCAGCTTGAGTAGGTTTACTGAAGCTTTCTTT. Full variable domain (rest looked up from reference TRBV5-8 and TRBJ1-1): EAGVTQSPTHLIKTRGQQATLRCSPISGHTSVYWYQQALGLGLQFLLWYDEGEERNRGNFPPRFSGRQFPNYSSELNVNALELEDSALYLCASSLSRFTEAFFGQGTRLTVV.

CDR3 in DNA: TGTGCCAGCAGCACTGGACGGGACTACACCTTC. It translates to CASSTGRDYTF. This chain joins TRBV5-4 and TRBJ1-2; D gene uncertain. This CDR3 region has 11 residues. Germline CDR1 is SGHNT and CDR2 is YYREEE (reference sequence). Trimming shortened V by 4 bases and J by 10 bases, and 11 bases separated the two germline ends.

The rearrangement joins TRBV5-1 to TRBJ2-3, with TRBD2 identical over 8 bases. The CDR3 covers 15 residues. Germline lookup yields CDR1 SGHRS and CDR2 YFSETQ. The J segment lost 3 bases and the V segment lost 4 bases, leaving 7 bases of the junction unmatched. CDR3 DNA sequence: TGCGCCAGCAGCCTGCGGGGGGTTATAACAGATACGCAGTATTTT. Translating it yields CASSLRGVITDTQYF.

The CDR3 is CASSLGRNEQYF. CDR3 in DNA: TGTGCCAGCAGCTTAGGAAGAAACGAGCAGTACTTC. The V gene is TRBV7-9, the J gene TRBJ2-7; D remains ambiguous. Germline V gene data show CDR1 as SEHNR and CDR2 as FQNEAQ (reference sequence). V was shortened by 1 base and J by 5 bases, with 6 bases between the two germline ends. This CDR3 has 12 amino acids.

The chain has TRBV7-2 and TRBJ1-2, with D perhaps matching TRBD1 (6 bases). The CDR3 extends over 15 amino acids. The V and J ends lost 4 bases and 3 bases respectively, with 15 bases between them. Germline V gene lookup returns CDR1 SGHTA and CDR2 FQGNSA. CDR3 bases: TGTGCCAGCAGCTCCTACAGGGTTACAGACTATGGCTACACCTTC. Translated, it gives CASSSYRVTDYGYTF.

This chain's CDR3 is CASRRTGDNSPLHF. Written as DNA, the CDR3 is TGCGCCAGCAGGCGGACAGGGGATAATTCACCCCTCCACTTT. The chain recombines TRBV10-2 with TRBJ1-6, with TRBD1 identical over 9 bases. The germline V gene has CDR1 WSHSY and CDR2 SAAADI. The CDR3 sequence is 14 residues long. V gave up 6 bases and J gave up 5 bases; unmatched junction bases: 2.